This T cell receptor beta chain was sequenced for a study of CD8+ T cells in alopecia areata. Overall study context: Treatment comprised oral tofacitinib, 5 to 10 mg twice daily, in treated patients. Study-wide results and caveats: Affected lesional scalp, above all in alopecia totalis/universalis, was more clonal than normal scalp.

With regard to this clone: The antigen is not known.

Isolated RNA was reverse transcribed into cDNA used as the sequencing template. The assay was immunoSEQ multiplex PCR, and TCRdb's table has in-frame clones only and misses some. The repertoire consists of around 140,000 clones, with around 47% occurring once and the leading ten covering around 7%. V was pared by 10 bases and J by 5 bases, with 9 bases of the junction left unmatched. Germline V gene sequence: CDR1 LNHDA, CDR2 SQIVND (reference sequence). This CDR3 is built from 14 residues. This clonotype was obtained from a human donor with alopecia areata. The specimen was CD4+ T cells sorted from blood. The J gene is TRBJ1-1, the V gene TRBV19; TRBD1 matches at 11 bases. The CDR3 DNA reads as TGTGCCACCTCTGGGACAGGGGGAACTACTGAAGCTTTCTTT. Translation: CATSGTGGTTEAFF.